The T cell receptor beta chain under discussion was sequenced for a study of cytomegalovirus exposure and HLA in healthy donors. Overall study context: The study placed around 80% of its approximately 400 genotyped donors in the Caucasian-associated ancestry cluster.

PCR involved 60 Vbeta and 13 Jbeta primers. Using immunoSEQ multiplex PCR, the repertoire was profiled, and TCRdb retains in-frame clones only, with some absent. The sample lists approximately 130,000 clones; 80% to 90% were seen once. The CDR3 runs 16 residues. The germline V and J ends were trimmed by 0 bases and 2 bases, with 14 bases remaining between them. Germline values: CDR1 SGHTS, CDR2 YDEGEE. The chain joins TRBV5-8 to TRBJ2-5, with a tentative D call TRBD2 (5 bases). The sequence was collected from a woman aged 25 to 39 in good health and CMV-seronegative. Sequences were obtained from PBMCs. CDR3 region: CASSLDLVASQETQYF. CDR3 nucleotide sequence: TGTGCCAGCAGCTTGGATTTAGTAGCGTCTCAAGAGACCCAGTACTTC.